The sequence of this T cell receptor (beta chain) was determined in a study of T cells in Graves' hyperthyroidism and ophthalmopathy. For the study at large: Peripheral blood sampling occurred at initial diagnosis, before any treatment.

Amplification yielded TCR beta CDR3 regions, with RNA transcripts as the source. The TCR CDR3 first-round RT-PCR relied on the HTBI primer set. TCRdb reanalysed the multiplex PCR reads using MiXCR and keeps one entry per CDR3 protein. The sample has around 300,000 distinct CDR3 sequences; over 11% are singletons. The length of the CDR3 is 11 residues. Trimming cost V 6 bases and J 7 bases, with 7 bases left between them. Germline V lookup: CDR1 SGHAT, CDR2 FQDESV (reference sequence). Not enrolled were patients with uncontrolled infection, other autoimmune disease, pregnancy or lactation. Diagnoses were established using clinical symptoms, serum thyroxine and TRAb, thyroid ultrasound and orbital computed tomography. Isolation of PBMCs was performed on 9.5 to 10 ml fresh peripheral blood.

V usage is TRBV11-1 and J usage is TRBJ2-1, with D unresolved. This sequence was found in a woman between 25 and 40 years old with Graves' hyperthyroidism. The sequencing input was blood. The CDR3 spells CASSGSNEQFF. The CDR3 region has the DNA TGTGCCAGCAGTGGGTCAAATGAGCAGTTCTTC.